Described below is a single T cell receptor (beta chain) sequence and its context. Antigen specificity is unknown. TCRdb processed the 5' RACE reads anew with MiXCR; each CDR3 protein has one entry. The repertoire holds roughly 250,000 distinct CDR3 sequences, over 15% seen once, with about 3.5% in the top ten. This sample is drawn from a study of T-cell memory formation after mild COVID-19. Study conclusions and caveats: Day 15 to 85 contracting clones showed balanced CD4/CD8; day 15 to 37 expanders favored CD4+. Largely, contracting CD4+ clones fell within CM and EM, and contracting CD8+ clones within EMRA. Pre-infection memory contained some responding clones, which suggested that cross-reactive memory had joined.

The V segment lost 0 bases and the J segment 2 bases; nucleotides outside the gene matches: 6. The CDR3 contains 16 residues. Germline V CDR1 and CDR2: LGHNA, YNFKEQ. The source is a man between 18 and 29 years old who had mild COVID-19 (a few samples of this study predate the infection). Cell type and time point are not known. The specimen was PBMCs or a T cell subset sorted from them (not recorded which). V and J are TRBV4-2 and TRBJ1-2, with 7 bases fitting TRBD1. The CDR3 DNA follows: TGTGCCAGCAGCCAAGAGGCGGGACAGCGGAACTATGGCTACACCTTC. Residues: CASSQEAGQRNYGYTF.